The 25 T cell receptor beta chains listed next were all sequenced from one sample in a study of blood T cell repertoires in COVID-19. The table came from immunoSEQ multiplex PCR; TCRdb's copy has only in-frame clones and leaves some out. The sample shows some 250,000 clones, 82% of them seen only once. The sequenced material came from PBMCs or T cells enriched from blood (not recorded which). These receptors all come from a man aged 40-49 years who had recovered from COVID-19.

V gene TRBV5-4 combines with J gene TRBJ2-7; 10 bases line up with TRBD1. The germline CDR1 and CDR2 sequences are SGHNT and YYREEE (reference sequence). The ends lost 2 bases at V and 1 base at J; junction bases unmatched: 3. The CDR3 totals 15 residues. CDR3 coding DNA: TGTGCCAGCAGCTTAGACAGGGGGCGATCCTACGAGCAGTACTTC. This sequence encodes CASSLDRGRSYEQYF.

This rearrangement joins TRBV24-1 to TRBJ2-5; TRBD2 matches 8 bases. The CDR3 consists of 14 residues. The germline CDR1 and CDR2 sequences are KGHDR and SFDVKD. With 6 bases clipped from V and 0 bases from J, the junction kept 2 bases outside the gene matches. CDR3 DNA sequence: TGTGCCACCAGTCAGCGGGGGAACCAAGAGACCCAGTACTTC. This gives the protein CATSQRGNQETQYF.

This rearrangement joins TRBV5-1 to TRBJ1-1, with D unresolved. V shed 5 bases and J shed 5 bases, with 16 bases lying between them. The germline gives CDR1 SGHRS, CDR2 YFSETQ. This CDR3 spans 14 amino acids. CDR3 nucleotides: TGCGCCAGCAGTTTCTCAAATCTGCGGACTGAAGCTTTCTTT. Translated: CASSFSNLRTEAFF.

Turning to this clone: A read error may produce the germline difference seen at one junction end. The J gene is TRBJ2-7, the V gene TRBV20-1, with D maybe TRBD2 (6 bases). CDR1 and CDR2 (germline): DFQATT, SNEGSKA (reference sequence). This CDR3 is 10 amino acids long. CDR3 in amino acids: CSARGGNLGF. The CDR3 DNA reads as TGCAGTGCTAGGGGCGGGAACCTCGGCTTC.

The chain has TRBV15 and TRBJ2-7; 7 bases are shared with TRBD2. CDR1 is LNHNV and CDR2 is YYDKDF in the germline V gene (reference sequence). This CDR3 contains 12 residues. V trimming: 3 bases; J trimming: 6 bases; junction bases outside the gene matches: 2. In nucleotides, the CDR3 is TGTGCCACCAGCAGTAGGGAGGGCGAGCAGTACTTC. The encoded protein is CATSSREGEQYF. Supplemented by reference TRBV15 and TRBJ2-7, the full variable domain reads DAMVIQNPRYQVTQFGKPVTLSCSQTLNHNVMYWYQQKSSQAPKLLFHYYDKDFNNEADTPDNFQSRRPNTSFCFLDIRSPGLGDTAMYLCATSSREGEQYFGPGTRLTVT.

The CDR3 DNA reads TGTGCCAGCAGCTTGCCGGGACTAGCTACCGGGGAGCTGTTTTTT. Encoded protein: CASSLPGLATGELFF. This chain joins TRBV7-9 and TRBJ2-2, with 9 bases that match TRBD2. There are 15 residues in the CDR3. Germline V gene sequence: CDR1 SEHNR, CDR2 FQNEAQ (reference sequence). V was pared by 3 bases and J by 5 bases, with 4 bases of the junction left unmatched. The full variable domain, rest sourced from reference TRBV7-9 and TRBJ2-2, is DTGVSQNPRHKITKRGQNVTFRCDPISEHNRLYWYRQTLGQGPEFLTYFQNEAQLEKSRLLSDRFSAERPKGSFSTLEIQRTEQGDSAMYLCASSLPGLATGELFFGEGSRLTVL.

The chain uses TRBV28 and TRBJ1-2, with D unresolved. The CDR3 extends over 10 amino acids. Per the germline V gene, CDR1 is MDHEN and CDR2 is SYDVKM. Trimming removed 8 bases from V and 8 bases from J, with 9 bases in between. Here the CDR3 reads CASGKAGYTF. The CDR3 coding sequence is TGTGCCAGCGGCAAAGCGGGCTACACCTTC.

A few counts support this clone. The chain employs TRBV29-1 and TRBJ1-3, with no clear D. Deletions cut 4 bases from V and 2 bases from J, with 9 bases between. Germline lookup yields CDR1 SQVTM and CDR2 ANQGSEA. The CDR3 covers 13 residues. The CDR3 protein is CSVGETAGNTIYF. The CDR3 bases are TGCAGCGTTGGAGAAACTGCTGGAAACACCATATATTTT.

The chain uses TRBV12-3 or TRBV12-4 and TRBJ1-2; no definite D call. The CDR3 totals 12 residues. The germline V and J ends were trimmed by 6 bases and 8 bases, with 13 bases remaining between them. The CDR3 DNA reads as TGTGCCAGCAGCATTGGACGAGGGGGCTACACCTTC. This translates into CASSIGRGGYTF.

V gene TRBV5-1 combines with J gene TRBJ1-5; D possibly corresponds to TRBD1 (6 bases). This CDR3 contains 14 residues. Looked up from germline, CDR1 is SGHRS and CDR2 is YFSETQ. V dropped 0 bases and J dropped 11 bases, with 15 bases sitting between them. This CDR3 is CASSLEGQGSAQHF. CDR3 nucleotide sequence: TGCGCCAGCAGCTTGGAGGGACAAGGCTCAGCCCAGCATTTT.

The DNA for the CDR3 is TGTGCCAGCAGCCCACAGGGGGCCACAGATACGCAGTATTTT. Protein sequence: CASSPQGATDTQYF. This chain uses TRBV5-4 with TRBJ2-3; 9 nucleotides match TRBD1. V lost 4 bases to trimming and J lost 2 bases; unmatched junction nucleotides: 2. The germline V gene has CDR1 SGHNT and CDR2 YYREEE (reference sequence). This CDR3 is 14 amino acids long. Variable domain in full (rest from reference TRBV5-4 and TRBJ2-3): ETGVTQSPTHLIKTRGQQVTLRCSSQSGHNTVSWYQQALGQGPQFIFQYYREEENGRGNFPPRFSGLQFPNYSSELNVNALELDDSALYLCASSPQGATDTQYFGPGTRLTVL.

The gene calls are TRBV27 and TRBJ1-4; D is uncertain. This CDR3 spans 16 amino acids. The V end was cut by 4 bases, the J end by 5 bases, with 17 bases between. Per the germline V gene, CDR1 is MNHEY and CDR2 is SMNVEV (reference sequence). The CDR3: CASSSSQTDFNEKLFF. The CDR3 DNA sequence: TGTGCCAGCAGTTCGAGCCAAACAGATTTCAATGAAAAACTGTTTTTT.

The V and J genes are TRBV15 and TRBJ1-1; possibly TRBD1 for D (5 bases). V shed 0 bases and J shed 0 bases, with 20 bases lying between them. The CDR3 is 19 residues long. Looked up from germline, CDR1 is LNHNV and CDR2 is YYDKDF (reference sequence). The CDR3 here is CATSREGGTPEDMNTEAFF. The CDR3 DNA reads TGTGCCACCAGCAGAGAGGGAGGGACCCCAGAAGACATGAACACTGAAGCTTTCTTT.

This chain uses TRBV14 with TRBJ1-1; 9 bases match TRBD1. This CDR3 has 15 residues. The germline CDR1 and CDR2 sequences are SGHDN and FVKESK. J was trimmed by 5 bases and V by 4 bases; bases with no gene match: 8. The CDR3 loop is CASSPLTGGRTEAFF. For the CDR3, the DNA is TGTGCCAGCAGCCCCTTGACAGGGGGTAGGACTGAAGCTTTCTTT.

The table lists this clone with a few counts. The gene calls are TRBV28 and TRBJ1-2; 9 nucleotides align to TRBD1. The CDR3 runs to 13 residues. The germline gives CDR1 MDHEN, CDR2 SYDVKM. With 3 bases clipped from V and 6 bases from J, the junction kept 2 bases outside the gene matches. CDR3 region: CASSLRQGDGYTF. The CDR3 DNA reads as TGTGCCAGCAGTTTGAGACAGGGGGATGGCTACACCTTC.

A remark on this clone: One end of the junction varies from germline; a read error may be responsible. The chain carries TRBV7-3 and TRBJ2-1; TRBD1 matches at 8 bases. The CDR3 is 13 residues long. Germline V lookup: CDR1 SGHTA, CDR2 FQGTGA. In nucleotides, the CDR3 is TGTGCCAGCAGTCCGGGGGCGACAGGGGTTCGTATCTTC. Its translation is CASSPGATGVRIF.

This chain connects TRBV2 to TRBJ2-1; TRBD2 agrees at 8 bases. V lost 7 bases and J lost 6; bases outside the gene matches: 5. The CDR3 sequence is 13 residues long. Germline CDR1 and CDR2: SNHLY and FYNNEI. The CDR3 bases are TGTGCCAGCACGGGACTAGGATTCAATGAGCAGTTCTTC. Residues: CASTGLGFNEQFF.

The V gene is TRBV5-1, the J gene TRBJ1-2; 10 nucleotides align to TRBD1. Germline V lookup: CDR1 SGHRS, CDR2 YFSETQ. The CDR3 spans 14 residues. V shed 3 bases, J shed 8 bases, and the junction held 7 bases outside the gene matches. The CDR3 region has the DNA TGCGCCAGCAGCTCGTCGACAGGGGGCTGGGGCTACACCTTC. This gives the protein CASSSSTGGWGYTF.

The table lists this clone with a count of one. The V call is TRBV11-2, the J call TRBJ2-2; 10 nucleotides align to TRBD2. V lost 3 bases and J lost 8; bases outside the gene matches: 6. Per germline, CDR1 SGHAT and CDR2 FQNNGV. This CDR3 is built from 15 residues. The CDR3 sequence: CASSFLAGVRGELFF. The DNA of the CDR3 is TGTGCCAGCAGCTTCCTAGCGGGAGTACGAGGGGAGCTGTTTTTT.

The J gene is TRBJ2-5, the V gene TRBV18; tentative D call: TRBD2 (6 bases). The germline V gene has CDR1 KGHSH and CDR2 LQKENI. This CDR3 region has 14 residues. The V and J ends lost 3 bases and 2 bases respectively, with 10 bases between them. CDR3 nucleotides: TGTGCCAGCTCACCGGGGACTGGGCAAGAGACCCAGTACTTC. Translation gives CASSPGTGQETQYF.

This chain connects TRBV18 to TRBJ2-1, with a possible D match to TRBD1 (5 bases). CDR1 KGHSH and CDR2 LQKENI come from the germline V gene. The CDR3 runs to 17 residues. The V and J ends lost 5 bases and 6 bases respectively, with 23 bases between them. This CDR3 is CASSSNSPDSVGNEQFF. Written as DNA, the CDR3 is TGTGCCAGCTCATCCAACTCGCCTGACAGTGTGGGCAATGAGCAGTTCTTC.

The genes are TRBV10-3 and TRBJ2-2, with 13 nucleotides matching TRBD2. The CDR3 is 16 residues long. CDR1 is ENHRY and CDR2 is SYGVKD in the germline V gene. Trimming took 6 bases from V and 6 from J; bases not matched to a gene: 7. The CDR3 nucleotides read TGTGCCATCAGCCCTACTAGCGGGAGGGCTTCCGGGGAGCTGTTTTTT. Amino acids: CAISPTSGRASGELFF.

Note on this clone: The sample contains more than one DNA sequence encoding this CDR3. The chain recombines TRBV2 with TRBJ1-2; D is unclear. Trimming stripped 2 bases from V and 5 bases from J, with 6 bases between. The CDR3 contains 12 residues. Germline CDR1 SNHLY, CDR2 FYNNEI. The CDR3 region has the DNA TGTGCCAGCAGTGAACAGACTTATGGCTACACCTTC. Residues: CASSEQTYGYTF.

This clone was observed a few times. One end of the junction is discordant with germline, which a read error may explain. The chain is built from TRBV2 and TRBJ1-6; D might be TRBD1 (5 bases). CDR3 length: 15 amino acids. Germline lookup yields CDR1 SNHLY and CDR2 FYNNEI. CDR3 in DNA: TGTGCCAGCAGCGAAGGGGCGGGCTTCGGGTCACCCCTCCACTTT. It encodes CASSEGAGFGSPLHF.

V usage is TRBV3-1 (or the pseudogene TRBV3-2) and J usage is TRBJ2-2; D is possibly TRBD1 (5 bases). The CDR3 totals 17 residues. Looked up from germline, CDR1 is LGHDT and CDR2 is YNNKEL (reference sequence). Trimming pared 0 bases from V and 4 bases from J, leaving 15 bases between. This CDR3 reads CASSQDIGRVGTGELFF. CDR3 in DNA: TGTGCCAGCAGCCAAGATATAGGCAGGGTGGGCACCGGGGAGCTGTTTTTT.